This passage covers 24 T cell receptor beta chains from one sample sequenced in a study of monozygotic twins with cystic fibrosis. Sequencing used immunoSEQ multiplex PCR; TCRdb keeps in-frame clones, though not all of them. Of approximately 11,000 clones in the sample, roughly 96% were seen once. The material sequenced was blood. These TCRs come from a boy aged 10-17 years with cystic fibrosis.

V usage is TRBV27 and J usage is TRBJ1-6; D is possibly TRBD1 (5 bases). This CDR3 spans 14 amino acids. Trimming shortened V by 9 bases and J by 0 bases, and 9 bases separated the two germline ends. Germline CDR1 MNHEY, CDR2 SMNVEV (reference sequence). The CDR3 loop is CASRGSSYNSPLHF. As DNA, the CDR3 is TGTGCCAGTAGGGGTAGCTCCTATAATTCACCCCTCCACTTT.

The chain has TRBV9 and TRBJ2-4, with 13 bases matching TRBD2. This CDR3 is 17 amino acids long. The junction had 7 bases not matched to a gene; V was cut back by 4 bases and J by 3 bases. CDR1 and CDR2 from the germline V gene are SGDLS and YYNGEE. In nucleotides, the CDR3 is TGTGCCAGCAGCCCCGGGACTAGCGGGAATGGCAAAAACATTCAGTACTTC. Residues: CASSPGTSGNGKNIQYF.

This clone was counted once. The chain joins TRBV19 to TRBJ1-6; maybe TRBD1 (5 bases). V was cut by 2 bases and J by 0 bases, with 14 bases left in between. The CDR3 covers 18 residues. Germline V lookup: CDR1 LNHDA, CDR2 SQIVND (reference sequence). The CDR3 protein is CASSIRGGMSSYNSPLHF. In DNA form, the CDR3 reads TGTGCCAGTAGTATAAGGGGAGGAATGAGCTCCTATAATTCACCCCTCCACTTT.

The V gene is TRBV19, the J gene TRBJ1-4; TRBD1 aligns across 7 bases. J was trimmed by 0 bases and V by 4 bases; bases with no gene match: 5. Germline V gives CDR1 LNHDA, CDR2 SQIVND (reference sequence). The CDR3 runs to 16 residues. CDR3 coding DNA: TGTGCCAGTAGTACATCCGGGACAGCAACTAATGAAAAACTGTTTTTT. This gives the protein CASSTSGTATNEKLFF.

The genes are TRBV7-2 and TRBJ2-5; 10 nucleotides align to TRBD2. CDR3 length: 18 amino acids. Germline trimming cut 5 bases from V and 2 bases from J; bases unmatched to any gene: 14. Germline V gene lookup returns CDR1 SGHTA and CDR2 FQGNSA. The CDR3 sequence: CASSDGLAGDKRQETQYF. Here the CDR3 DNA reads TGTGCCAGCAGCGATGGGCTAGCGGGAGATAAACGGCAAGAGACCCAGTACTTC. Looking up the rest from reference TRBV7-2 and TRBJ2-5 gives the full variable domain: GAGVSQSPSNKVTEKGKDVELRCDPISGHTALYWYRQSLGQGLEFLIYFQGNSAPDKSGLPSDRFSAERTGGSVSTLTIQRTQQEDSAVYLCASSDGLAGDKRQETQYFGPGTRLLVL.

The chain combines TRBV18 with TRBJ1-3; 7 nucleotides agree with TRBD1. This CDR3 has 16 amino acids. The germline V gene has CDR1 KGHSH and CDR2 LQKENI. Trimming at V came to 6 bases and at J to 5 bases, leaving 13 bases not matched to a gene. The CDR3 reads CASSQDRPDGRNTIYF. The CDR3 nucleotides read TGTGCCAGCTCCCAGGACAGGCCTGACGGAAGAAACACCATATATTTT.

This chain connects TRBV9 to TRBJ1-5; D remains ambiguous. V lost 5 bases, J lost 3 bases, and 9 bases lay in between. This CDR3 is built from 13 residues. Germline CDR1 is SGDLS and CDR2 is YYNGEE. The CDR3 bases are TGTGCCAGCAGTTACTTCTCCAATCAGCCCCAGCATTTT. Protein: CASSYFSNQPQHF.

V is TRBV19 and J is TRBJ2-1, with 12 positions matching TRBD1. Germline values: CDR1 LNHDA, CDR2 SQIVND (reference sequence). The V gene end was trimmed by 10 bases and the J gene end by 8 bases; junction bases not matched to a gene: 12. The CDR3 is made up of 15 amino acids. The CDR3 loop is CATSRVGQGAYEQFF. CDR3 coding DNA: TGTGCCACCTCCCGAGTGGGACAGGGGGCTTATGAGCAGTTCTTC. Complete variable domain (other parts from reference TRBV19 and TRBJ2-1): DGGITQSPKYLFRKEGQNVTLSCEQNLNHDAMYWYRQDPGQGLRLIYYSQIVNDFQKGDIAEGYSVSREKKESFPLTVTSAQKNPTAFYLCATSRVGQGAYEQFFGPGTRLTVL.

This chain joins TRBV15 and TRBJ2-2, with D possibly being TRBD1 (5 bases). The CDR3 is 16 amino acids. V lost 0 bases, J lost 1 base, and 9 bases lay in between. Germline V CDR1 and CDR2: LNHNV, YYDKDF (reference sequence). The CDR3 coding sequence is TGTGCCACCAGCAGAGATCAAGGGGTGAACACCGGGGAGCTGTTTTTT. Its translation is CATSRDQGVNTGELFF.

The V gene is TRBV28, the J gene TRBJ1-5; D is possibly TRBD1 (5 bases). The CDR3 has 14 residues. V was cut by 3 bases and J by 3 bases, with 9 bases left in between. Per germline, CDR1 MDHEN and CDR2 SYDVKM. For the CDR3, the DNA is TGTGCCAGCAGTTTTACAGGATTCAATCAGCCCCAGCATTTT. Translating gives CASSFTGFNQPQHF. Combining the CDR3 with reference TRBV28 and TRBJ1-5 gives the whole variable domain DVKVTQSSRYLVKRTGEKVFLECVQDMDHENMFWYRQDPGLGLRLIYFSYDVKMKEKGDIPEGYSVSREKKERFSLILESASTNQTSMYLCASSFTGFNQPQHFGDGTRLSIL.

V is TRBV2 and J is TRBJ2-3; D is undetermined. The CDR3 spans 12 residues. The V gene's germline CDR1 is SNHLY and CDR2 FYNNEI. The V end was cut by 7 bases, the J end by 0 bases, with 5 bases between. The CDR3 loop reads CASTESTDTQYF. CDR3 nucleotides: TGTGCCAGCACCGAAAGCACAGATACGCAGTATTTT.

This chain uses TRBV7-8 with TRBJ2-3; TRBD2 matches 14 bases. Looked up from germline, CDR1 is SGHVS and CDR2 is FQNEAQ. Unmatched junction bases numbered 4, after V lost 6 bases and J lost 5 bases. The length of the CDR3 is 15 residues. The CDR3 loop is CASRGLAGVRDTQYF. The CDR3 DNA is TGTGCCAGCAGGGGACTAGCGGGAGTTAGAGATACGCAGTATTTT.

The chain couples TRBV10-3 to TRBJ1-1; weak D call: TRBD1 (6 bases). Germline CDR1 ENHRY, CDR2 SYGVKD. There are 14 residues in the CDR3. The V gene lost 6 bases and the J gene lost 0 bases, with 11 bases spanning the gap. This CDR3 reads CAIRDRDMNTEAFF. The CDR3 nucleotides read TGTGCCATCAGGGACAGAGACATGAACACTGAAGCTTTCTTT.

The rearrangement uses TRBV28 and TRBJ2-7, with D possibly being TRBD1 or TRBD2 (5 bases each). The CDR3 covers 14 residues. V lost 8 bases, J lost 5 bases, and 19 bases lay in between. Germline values: CDR1 MDHEN, CDR2 SYDVKM. CDR3 sequence: CASRIPGPGNEQYF. Written as DNA, the CDR3 is TGTGCCAGCCGAATACCGGGACCTGGCAACGAGCAGTACTTC.

The chain is built from TRBV5-1 and TRBJ2-7; D unresolved. V gave up 1 base and J gave up 3 bases, with 5 bases separating them. Germline V gene lookup returns CDR1 SGHRS and CDR2 YFSETQ. This CDR3 has 12 amino acids. The CDR3 DNA reads TGCGCCAGCAGCTTGAGGGTCTACGAGCAGTACTTC. Translation gives CASSLRVYEQYF.

The gene calls are TRBV7-3 and TRBJ2-2; D remains ambiguous. This CDR3 contains 15 residues. CDR1 is SGHTA, CDR2 FQGTGA, per germline. The V end was cut by 5 bases, the J end by 3 bases, with 13 bases between. The CDR3 here is CASSHTDGHTGELFF. The CDR3 nucleotides are TGTGCCAGCAGCCACACCGACGGTCACACCGGGGAGCTGTTTTTT. The variable domain in full, completed from reference TRBV7-3 and TRBJ2-2, reads GAGVSQTPSNKVTEKGKYVELRCDPISGHTALYWYRQSLGQGPEFLIYFQGTGAADDSGLPNDRFFAVRPEGSVSTLKIQRTERGDSAVYLCASSHTDGHTGELFFGEGSRLTVL.

The V call is TRBV2, the J call TRBJ1-1; 7 nucleotides agree with TRBD1. The junction had 5 bases not matched to a gene; V was cut back by 6 bases and J by 4 bases. Looked up from germline, CDR1 is SNHLY and CDR2 is FYNNEI. The CDR3 is made up of 13 amino acids. The CDR3 here is CASRESGGTEAFF. CDR3 nucleotides: TGTGCCAGCAGGGAATCAGGGGGCACTGAAGCTTTCTTT.

V is TRBV11-3 and J is TRBJ2-2; D not resolved. Germline V gene data show CDR1 as SGHNT and CDR2 as YENEEA. Trimming pared 7 bases from V and 7 bases from J, leaving 13 bases between. The CDR3 spans 13 residues. In nucleotides, the CDR3 is TGTGCCAGCAACTCCGACACCCGCGGGGAGCTGTTTTTT. As protein: CASNSDTRGELFF.

The chain carries TRBV27 and TRBJ1-5, with D uncertain. V lost 6 bases to trimming and J lost 6 bases, with 27 bases between them. Germline V gene lookup returns CDR1 MNHEY and CDR2 SMNVEV (reference sequence). The CDR3 runs to 18 residues. CDR3 in amino acids: CASSSYRETNLGFQPQHF. The CDR3 DNA is TGTGCCAGCAGCTCATACAGAGAAACCAATCTCGGGTTTCAGCCCCAGCATTTT.

The chain combines TRBV27 with TRBJ1-5, with D hard to call. The CDR3 totals 15 residues. Between the trimmed V and J ends, which lost 3 bases and 4 bases, there was a span of 13 bases. CDR1 and CDR2 from the germline V gene are MNHEY and SMNVEV (reference sequence). The CDR3 coding sequence is TGTGCCAGCAGTTTGGCGGCAGTTCATAATCAGCCCCAGCATTTT. Its translation: CASSLAAVHNQPQHF.

The chain carries TRBV7-9 and TRBJ2-7; 9 nucleotides match TRBD1. Trimming took 2 bases from V and 3 from J; bases not matched to a gene: 14. Germline V gene data show CDR1 as SEHNR and CDR2 as FQNEAQ (reference sequence). The CDR3 consists of 18 residues. CDR3 in DNA: TGTGCCAGCAGCTTATTTACGGAGACAGGGGGTTTGATCTACGAGCAGTACTTC. It encodes CASSLFTETGGLIYEQYF.

The V call is TRBV2, the J call TRBJ2-7; D possibly uses TRBD1 or TRBD2 (5 bases each). This CDR3 region has 15 residues. The germline V gene has CDR1 SNHLY and CDR2 FYNNEI. Trimming left V 6 bases short and J 5 bases short, with 20 bases between. The CDR3 nucleotides read TGTGCCAGCAGGGGGGTGAGGGAAGGTAAAGACGAGCAGTACTTC. As protein: CASRGVREGKDEQYF. Full variable domain (remainder filled in from reference TRBV2 and TRBJ2-7): EPEVTQTPSHQVTQMGQEVILRCVPISNHLYFYWYRQILGQKVEFLVSFYNNEISEKSEIFDDQFSVERPDGSNFTLKIRSTKLEDSAMYFCASRGVREGKDEQYFGPGTRLTVT.

J is TRBJ2-7 and V is TRBV13, with D possibly called TRBD1 or TRBD2 (5 bases each). The germline gives CDR1 PRHDT, CDR2 FYEKMQ (reference sequence). CDR3 length: 16 residues. V lost 5 bases and J 0 bases, leaving 17 bases between the germline ends. The CDR3 DNA is TGTGCCAGCAGCCCCAATGAGGGGTTGAGCTCCTACGAGCAGTACTTC. This encodes CASSPNEGLSSYEQYF.

The chain joins TRBV9 to TRBJ1-6; TRBD1 agrees at 9 bases. This CDR3 spans 14 amino acids. V lost 4 bases and J lost 9; bases outside the gene matches: 5. Germline V gene lookup returns CDR1 SGDLS and CDR2 YYNGEE. CDR3: CASSPGQGISPLHF. Written as DNA, the CDR3 is TGTGCCAGCAGCCCCGGACAGGGGATTTCACCCCTCCACTTT.